These T cell receptor beta chains were read from a single sample in a study of response to subunit inactivated influenza vaccine. From the RT-PCR reads, TCRdb called clonotypes with MiXCR, one entry per CDR3 protein. The repertoire has roughly 500,000 distinct CDR3 sequences, roughly 25% of them found once; the top ten carry under 3.5%. These data were likewise used in another study, on T cells expressing NK-cell markers.

The sample was CD4+ T cells sorted from PBMCs, taken about 11 days after vaccination. Receptors were obtained from a man aged 50 to 59 who received an inactivated influenza vaccine. The CDR3 runs from the conserved cysteine through the conserved F or W. The D gene is left open where the match is weak. Only part of the rows carry a size: once, few, many, or a class if the clone is expanded.

.,.,TRBV12-3/TRBV12-4,TRBJ2-7,12,TGTGCCAGCACAAAGGGCTCCCACGAGCAGTACTTC,CASTKGSHEQYF
.,.,TRBV20-1,TRBJ2-5,13,TGCAGTGCTAGGGCTAGCATCCAAGAGACCCAGTACTTC,CSARASIQETQYF
few,.,TRBV4-3,TRBJ1-4,15,TGCGCCAGCAGCCAAGACGGCCAGGGTGACGAAAAACTGTTTTTT,CASSQDGQGDEKLFF
.,.,TRBV6-6,TRBJ2-5,13,TGTGCCAGCTCAGGGTCGGGAAGAGAGACCCAGTACTTC,CASSGSGRETQYF
few,TRBD1,TRBV5-1,TRBJ1-2,16,TGCGCCAGCAGCTTTCAACCGGGACAGGGGGTCTATGGCTACACCTTC,CASSFQPGQGVYGYTF
many,.,TRBV20-1,TRBJ1-1,19,TGCAGTGCTAGAAGCCCTTCGACGACTCTGTCTGTAATGAACACTGAAGCTTTCTTT,CSARSPSTTLSVMNTEAFF
.,.,TRBV18,TRBJ2-2,16,TGTGCCAGCTCTCCGTCCGAGATTCCGAGGTCCGGGGAGCTGTTTTTT,CASSPSEIPRSGELFF
few,.,TRBV4-3,TRBJ2-3,15,TGCGCCAGCAGCCAAGATCCCTATAGCACAGATACGCAGTATTTT,CASSQDPYSTDTQYF
few,.,TRBV20-1,TRBJ2-2,13,TGCAGTGCTAGAACTCCCGCCACCGGGGAGCTGTTTTTT,CSARTPATGELFF
few,.,TRBV20-1,TRBJ2-5,13,TGCAGTGCAAAGGACAGCAGGTCGGAGACCCAGTACTTC,CSAKDSRSETQYF
few,TRBD2,TRBV7-6,TRBJ2-3,15,TGTGCCAGCAGCTTGGGACTAGCCCTCACAGATACGCAGTATTTT,CASSLGLALTDTQYF
.,.,TRBV5-1,TRBJ2-2,16,TGCGCCAGCAGCTTGCCCCAGGCGGGCAACACCGGGGAGCTGTTTTTT,CASSLPQAGNTGELFF
.,.,TRBV20-1,TRBJ1-1,15,TGCAGTGCTAGTAGCAGGGTATCTAGGAACACTGAAGCTTTCTTT,CSASSRVSRNTEAFF
.,TRBD2,TRBV6-4,TRBJ2-3,14,TGTGCCAGCAGTGACTCCTACGGGGGGGCAGCGCAGTATTTT,CASSDSYGGAAQYF
.,TRBD1,TRBV6-1,TRBJ2-4,14,TGTGCCAGCAGTGAACCGGGACAGGGGAGCATTCAGTACTTC,CASSEPGQGSIQYF
.,.,TRBV6-2/TRBV6-3,TRBJ1-2,13,TGTGCCAGCAGAACGGACGGTTTCATAGGCTACACCTTC,CASRTDGFIGYTF
.,.,TRBV14,TRBJ2-1,17,TGTGCCAGCAGCCGACCTGGGACTGGGCTCTCCTACAATGAGCAGTTCTTC,CASSRPGTGLSYNEQFF
many,TRBD1,TRBV12-3/TRBV12-4,TRBJ1-1,13,TGTGCCAGCAGTTCGACAGGGGGTACTGAAGCTTTCTTT,CASSSTGGTEAFF
few,.,TRBV11-1,TRBJ1-5,18,TGTGCCAGCAGCCCAGGTGGAGGTGGAGGCCAAGGCAATCAGCCCCAGCATTTT,CASSPGGGGGQGNQPQHF
.,TRBD2,TRBV12-3/TRBV12-4,TRBJ2-3,15,TGTGCCAGCAGTTTGGGGACTAGCGGGAAAGATACGCAGTATTTT,CASSLGTSGKDTQYF
.,.,TRBV7-8,TRBJ2-7,14,TGTGCCAGCAGCTTAGTGGAGGGCCTCCCCGAGCAGTACTTC,CASSLVEGLPEQYF
.,TRBD1,TRBV4-3,TRBJ2-7,15,TGCGCCAGCAGCCTGAGGGACAGGGACTCCTACGAGCAGTACTTC,CASSLRDRDSYEQYF